This T cell receptor beta chain emerged from a study of T cell clonality in common variable immunodeficiency. General observations from the study: Compared with healthy controls, CVID subjects showed increased TCRbeta clonality, mostly in about a third. CVID subjects shared fewer TCRbeta clones than healthy controls did.

V was clipped by 0 bases and J by 4 bases; unmatched bases: 5. The CDR3 covers 17 residues. The germline gives CDR1 MNHEY, CDR2 SVGEGT. Sequencing input was equivalent genomic DNA from CVID and controls. Libraries were prepared by immunoSEQ multiplex PCR; TCRdb keeps only in-frame clonotypes and omits some of them. The sample yields under 40,000 clones, without any singletons. This clone was seen at least ten times. Its antigen remains unknown. The CDR3 end lies 3 residues beyond the end of the read and is filled in from the germline J gene. Most patients and controls had Caucasian heritage. The specimen sequenced was peripheral blood mononuclear cells. The chain links TRBV6-2 or TRBV6-3 to TRBJ2-1; 11 nucleotides align to TRBD2. This receptor was taken from a person aged 18 to 70 in good health. The CDR3 sequence is CASSYSTGLAAYNEQFF. The DNA read from the CDR3 is TGTGCCAGCAGTTACTCGACGGGACTAGCGGCATACAATGAG.